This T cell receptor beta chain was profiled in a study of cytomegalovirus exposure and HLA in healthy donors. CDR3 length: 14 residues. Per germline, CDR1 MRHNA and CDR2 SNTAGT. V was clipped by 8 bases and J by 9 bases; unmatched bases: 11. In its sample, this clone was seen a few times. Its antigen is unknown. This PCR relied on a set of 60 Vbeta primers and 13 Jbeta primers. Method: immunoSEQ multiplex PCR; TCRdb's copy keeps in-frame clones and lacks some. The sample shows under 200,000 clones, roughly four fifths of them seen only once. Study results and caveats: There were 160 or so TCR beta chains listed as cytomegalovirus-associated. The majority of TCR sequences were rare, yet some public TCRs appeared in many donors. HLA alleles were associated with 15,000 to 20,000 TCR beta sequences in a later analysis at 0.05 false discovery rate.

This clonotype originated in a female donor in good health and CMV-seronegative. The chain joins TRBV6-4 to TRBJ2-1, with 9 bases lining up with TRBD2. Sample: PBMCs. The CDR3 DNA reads TGTGCCAGCTCGGAGCTAGCGGGGCTAGGTGAGCAGTTCTTC. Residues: CASSELAGLGEQFF.